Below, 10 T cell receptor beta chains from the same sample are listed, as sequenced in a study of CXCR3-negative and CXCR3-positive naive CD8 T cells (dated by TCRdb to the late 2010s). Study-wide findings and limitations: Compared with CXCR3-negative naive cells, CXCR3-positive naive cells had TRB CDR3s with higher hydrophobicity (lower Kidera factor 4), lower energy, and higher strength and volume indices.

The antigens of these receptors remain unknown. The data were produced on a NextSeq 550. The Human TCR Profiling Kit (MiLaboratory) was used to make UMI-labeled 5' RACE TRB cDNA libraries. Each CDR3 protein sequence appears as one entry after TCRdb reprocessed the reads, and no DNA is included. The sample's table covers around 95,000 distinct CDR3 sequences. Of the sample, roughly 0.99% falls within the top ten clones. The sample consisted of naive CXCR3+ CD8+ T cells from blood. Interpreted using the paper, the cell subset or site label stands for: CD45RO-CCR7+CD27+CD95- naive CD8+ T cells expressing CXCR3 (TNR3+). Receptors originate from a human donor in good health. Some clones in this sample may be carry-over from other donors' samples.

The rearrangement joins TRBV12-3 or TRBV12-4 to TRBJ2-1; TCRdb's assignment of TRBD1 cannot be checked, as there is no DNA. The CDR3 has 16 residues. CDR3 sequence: CASSFLGGQGNNEQFF.

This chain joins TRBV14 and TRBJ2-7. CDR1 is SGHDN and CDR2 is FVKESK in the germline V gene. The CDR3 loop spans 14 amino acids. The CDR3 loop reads CASSPNVVTPEQYF.

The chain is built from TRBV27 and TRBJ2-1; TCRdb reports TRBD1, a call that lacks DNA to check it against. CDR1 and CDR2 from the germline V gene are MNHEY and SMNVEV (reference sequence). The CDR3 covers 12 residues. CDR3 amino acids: CASSSGNNEQFF.

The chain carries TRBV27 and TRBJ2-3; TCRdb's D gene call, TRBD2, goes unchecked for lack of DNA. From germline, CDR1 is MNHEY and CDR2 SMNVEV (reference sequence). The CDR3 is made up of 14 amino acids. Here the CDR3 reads CASSFSSGGLEKYF.

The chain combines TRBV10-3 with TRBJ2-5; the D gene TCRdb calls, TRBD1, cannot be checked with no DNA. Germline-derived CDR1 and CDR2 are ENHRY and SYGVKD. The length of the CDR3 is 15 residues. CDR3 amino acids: CAISVTGEGQETQYF.

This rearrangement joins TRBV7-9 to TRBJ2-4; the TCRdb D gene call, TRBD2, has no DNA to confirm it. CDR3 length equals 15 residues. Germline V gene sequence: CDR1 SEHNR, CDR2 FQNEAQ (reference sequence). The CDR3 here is CASSRGGDPKNIQYF.

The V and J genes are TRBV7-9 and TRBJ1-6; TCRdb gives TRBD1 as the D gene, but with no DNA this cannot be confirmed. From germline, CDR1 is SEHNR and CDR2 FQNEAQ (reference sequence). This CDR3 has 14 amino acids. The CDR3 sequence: CASSFRDRYSPLHF.

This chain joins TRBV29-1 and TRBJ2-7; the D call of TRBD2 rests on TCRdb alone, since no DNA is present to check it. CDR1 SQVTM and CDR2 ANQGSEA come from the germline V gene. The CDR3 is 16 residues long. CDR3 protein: CSVDGASGGSSYEQYF.

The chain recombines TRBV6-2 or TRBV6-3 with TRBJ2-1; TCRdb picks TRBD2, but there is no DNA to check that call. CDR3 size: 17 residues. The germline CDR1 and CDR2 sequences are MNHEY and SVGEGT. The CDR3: CASSYSASGGSHNEQFF.

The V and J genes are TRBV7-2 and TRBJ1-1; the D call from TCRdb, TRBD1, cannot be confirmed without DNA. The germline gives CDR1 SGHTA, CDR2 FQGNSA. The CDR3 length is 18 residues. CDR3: CASSTGVVLGARDTEAFF.